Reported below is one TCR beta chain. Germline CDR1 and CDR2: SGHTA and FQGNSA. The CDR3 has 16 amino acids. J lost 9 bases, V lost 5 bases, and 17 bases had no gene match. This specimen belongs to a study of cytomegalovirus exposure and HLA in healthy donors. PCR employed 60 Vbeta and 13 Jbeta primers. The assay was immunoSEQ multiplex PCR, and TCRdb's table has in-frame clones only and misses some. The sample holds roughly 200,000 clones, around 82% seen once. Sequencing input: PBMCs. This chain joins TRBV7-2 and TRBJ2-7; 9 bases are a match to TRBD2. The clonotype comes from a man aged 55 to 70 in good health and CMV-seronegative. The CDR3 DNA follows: TGTGCCAGCAGCCGAGGGGCTAGCGGGACGGCTGGGGGGCAGTACTTC. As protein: CASSRGASGTAGGQYF.